The 3 T cell receptor beta chains below all came from one sample that was sequenced in a study of technical replicates of blood from a few donors. Generated by immunoSEQ multiplex PCR, the TCRdb table keeps only in-frame clones and is missing some. Seen here are roughly 72,000 clones, about nine tenths observed once, and the top ten hold around 0.37%. The sequencing sample was made of T cells isolated from PBMCs. These TCRs come from a human donor in good health.

The gene calls are TRBV6-5 and TRBJ1-2, with 7 bases matching TRBD1. The CDR3 is 12 residues long. Losses at the gene ends were 6 bases for V and 10 bases for J; bases not matched to a gene: 8. Germline V gene lookup returns CDR1 MNHEY and CDR2 SVGAGI. CDR3 protein: CASRTTGTVYTF. DNA of the CDR3: TGTGCCAGCAGAACGACAGGGACTGTCTACACCTTC.

A few counts support this clone. J is TRBJ1-1 and V is TRBV28; the match to TRBD1 covers 10 bases. The CDR3 runs to 13 residues. Germline V CDR1 and CDR2: MDHEN, SYDVKM. The V segment lost 8 bases and the J segment 7 bases; nucleotides outside the gene matches: 7. CDR3 nucleotides: TGTGCCAGCGGGGACAGGGGATGGGGTGAAGCTTTCTTT. Amino acid sequence: CASGDRGWGEAFF. Together with reference TRBV28 and TRBJ1-1, the CDR3 gives the full variable domain: DVKVTQSSRYLVKRTGEKVFLECVQDMDHENMFWYRQDPGLGLRLIYFSYDVKMKEKGDIPEGYSVSREKKERFSLILESASTNQTSMYLCASGDRGWGEAFFGQGTRLTVV.

This chain links TRBV6-1 with TRBJ2-2, with unresolved D. Germline assignment: CDR1 MNHNS and CDR2 SASEGT. V was shortened by 5 bases and J by 6 bases, with 10 bases between the two germline ends. The CDR3 spans 13 residues. The CDR3 sequence: CASSPHAAGELFF. For the CDR3, the DNA is TGTGCCAGCAGTCCACACGCCGCCGGGGAGCTGTTTTTT.